The 29 T cell receptor beta chains below all came from one sample that was sequenced in a study of identifying expanded T cells in peripheral blood. Sequencing was performed with immunoSEQ multiplex PCR; in TCRdb, only in-frame clones are kept and a portion is missing. The sample holds roughly 130,000 clones; approximately 86% are singletons and the top ten take around 8.4%. The source material was blood. The receptors were gathered from a person aged 18 to 75 in good health.

This chain joins TRBV28 and TRBJ2-7; 9 bases are a match to TRBD2. Germline lookup yields CDR1 MDHEN and CDR2 SYDVKM. This CDR3 spans 17 amino acids. Trimming at V came to 6 bases and at J to 0 bases, leaving 12 bases not matched to a gene. CDR3 nucleotide sequence: TGTGCCAGCAGCCAACTCCTTCTAGCGGGGAGCTCCTACGAGCAGTACTTC. Amino acid sequence: CASSQLLLAGSSYEQYF.

The chain joins TRBV7-9 to TRBJ2-7; unclear D gene. The CDR3 has 15 residues. Per germline, CDR1 SEHNR and CDR2 FQNEAQ (reference sequence). V was shortened by 4 bases and J by 4 bases, with 17 bases between the two germline ends. The CDR3 coding sequence is TGTGCCAGCAGCTCAACCGGACCTAGGGCTTACGAGCAGTACTTC. It translates to CASSSTGPRAYEQYF.

This clone was detected only a few times. The chain carries TRBV7-2 and TRBJ1-2; D remains ambiguous. There are 13 residues in the CDR3. V was clipped by 1 base and J by 6 bases, with 9 bases between them. Germline V gives CDR1 SGHTA, CDR2 FQGNSA. This CDR3 reads CASSLGGGNGYTF. The CDR3 region has the DNA TGTGCCAGCAGCTTAGGCGGTGGGAATGGCTACACCTTC. Using reference TRBV7-2 and TRBJ1-2 for the parts outside the CDR3, the full variable domain is GAGVSQSPSNKVTEKGKDVELRCDPISGHTALYWYRQSLGQGLEFLIYFQGNSAPDKSGLPSDRFSAERTGGSVSTLTIQRTQQEDSAVYLCASSLGGGNGYTFGSGTRLTVV.

The rearrangement uses TRBV15 and TRBJ2-7; D ambiguous. There are 12 residues in the CDR3. V was trimmed by 5 bases and J by 0 bases, leaving 5 bases between them. Looked up from germline, CDR1 is LNHNV and CDR2 is YYDKDF (reference sequence). The CDR3 region has the DNA TGTGCCACCAGCGAAAGCTCCTACGAGCAGTACTTC. Its translation is CATSESSYEQYF.

This clone showed up just once. This rearrangement joins TRBV28 to TRBJ2-7; no clear D gene. Trimming stripped 3 bases from V and 7 bases from J, with 10 bases between. The CDR3 has 12 amino acids. Germline values: CDR1 MDHEN, CDR2 SYDVKM. CDR3 coding DNA: TGTGCCAGCAGTTTCCCTTCGAGAGAGCAGTACTTC. Translating gives CASSFPSREQYF.

V and J are TRBV7-2 and TRBJ1-2, with 9 bases matching TRBD1. Looked up from germline, CDR1 is SGHTA and CDR2 is FQGNSA. CDR3 length: 15 amino acids. Trimming removed 5 bases from V and 7 bases from J; junction bases left unmatched: 11. CDR3 DNA: TGTGCCAGCAGCCCCCCGGGACAGGGTCTTGGTGGCTACACCTTC. This translates into CASSPPGQGLGGYTF.

This chain links TRBV5-1 with TRBJ1-1, with 8 nucleotides matching TRBD1. Germline V CDR1 and CDR2: SGHRS, YFSETQ. There are 15 residues in the CDR3. V gave up 2 bases and J gave up 0 bases; unmatched junction bases: 3. CDR3 bases: TGCGCCAGCAGCTTCATGACAGGGGTGAACACTGAAGCTTTCTTT. Its translation: CASSFMTGVNTEAFF.

The chain recombines TRBV5-1 with TRBJ2-5; D gene unclear. The CDR3 sequence is 12 residues long. The germline V and J ends were trimmed by 0 bases and 1 base, with 1 base remaining between them. Germline CDR1 and CDR2: SGHRS and YFSETQ. CDR3 region: CASSLAQETQYF. Here the CDR3 DNA reads TGCGCCAGCAGCTTGGCCCAAGAGACCCAGTACTTC.

The gene calls are TRBV19 and TRBJ2-3, with a weak D call TRBD2 (7 bases). The CDR3 is 16 residues long. The germline V gene encodes CDR1 LNHDA and CDR2 SQIVND (reference sequence). The V gene lost 1 base and the J gene lost 1 base, with 12 bases spanning the gap. The CDR3 here is CASSIAGGLGTDTQYF. The CDR3 nucleotides read TGTGCCAGTAGTATAGCCGGGGGGCTAGGCACAGATACGCAGTATTTT.

The chain's CDR3 is CASSQGDGGLGETQYF. CDR3 DNA sequence: TGCGCCAGCAGCCAAGGGGATGGGGGACTAGGAGAGACCCAGTACTTC. The genes are TRBV4-1 and TRBJ2-5; 8 bases are a match to TRBD2. Germline CDR1 and CDR2: MGHRA and YSYEKL. This CDR3 comprises 16 residues. Unmatched junction bases numbered 8, after V lost 1 base and J lost 4 bases.

This clone has a single count. The rearrangement links TRBV7-9 to TRBJ2-5, with 8 bases fitting TRBD2. Trimming removed 0 bases from V and 5 bases from J; junction bases left unmatched: 11. Germline values: CDR1 SEHNR, CDR2 FQNEAQ (reference sequence). This CDR3 is 17 amino acids long. CDR3 in amino acids: CASSLAGLSGGGETQYF. CDR3 DNA: TGTGCCAGCAGCTTAGCAGGACTAAGCGGGGGTGGGGAGACCCAGTACTTC.

This clone has more than one count but fewer than ten. The gene calls are TRBV30 and TRBJ1-6, with D perhaps matching TRBD1 (5 bases). Between the trimmed V and J ends, which lost 3 bases and 6 bases, there was a span of 12 bases. The CDR3 loop spans 14 amino acids. CDR1 and CDR2 from the germline V gene are GTSNPN and SVGIG (reference sequence). The CDR3 nucleotides are TGTGCCTGGAGCCGAGGGGATCCTAATTCACCCCTCCACTTT. Its protein product is CAWSRGDPNSPLHF.

The genes are TRBV6-1 and TRBJ1-2; maybe TRBD1 (6 bases). V lost 2 bases and J lost 6, with 13 bases in between. The CDR3 spans 14 residues. CDR1 MNHNS and CDR2 SASEGT come from the germline V gene. CDR3 residues: CASSEPGQRNGYTF. Written as DNA, the CDR3 is TGTGCCAGCAGTGAACCCGGACAGAGAAATGGCTACACCTTC.

This clone occurred a few times. The chain carries TRBV5-1 and TRBJ2-7; 11 nucleotides agree with TRBD2. From germline, CDR1 is SGHRS and CDR2 YFSETQ. This CDR3 contains 13 residues. The junction had 2 bases not matched to a gene; V was cut back by 5 bases and J by 4 bases. CDR3 sequence (DNA): TGCGCCAGCAGTTGGACTAGCGGGTACGAGCAGTACTTC. Its protein is CASSWTSGYEQYF.

This clone was counted a few times. CDR3 bases: TGTGCCAGTTGGGGGGGGCGCTCCTACGAGCAGTACTTC. It encodes CASWGGRSYEQYF. This rearrangement joins TRBV6-5 to TRBJ2-7, with D possibly matching TRBD2 (7 bases). This CDR3 is 13 amino acids long. From germline, CDR1 is MNHEY and CDR2 SVGAGI. Trimming pared 9 bases from V and 0 bases from J, leaving 12 bases between.

This clone was seen only a few times. The chain recombines TRBV5-4 with TRBJ2-1, with 8 nucleotides matching TRBD2. CDR1 SGHNT and CDR2 YYREEE come from the germline V gene (reference sequence). V was pared by 4 bases and J by 7 bases, with 19 bases of the junction left unmatched. This CDR3 has 18 residues. The CDR3 spells CASSPRIAGFLIGNEQFF. The CDR3 nucleotides read TGTGCCAGCAGCCCCAGGATAGCGGGATTTCTAATTGGAAATGAGCAGTTCTTC.

V and J are TRBV7-3 and TRBJ2-2, with 7 bases matching TRBD2. Germline lookup yields CDR1 SGHTA and CDR2 FQGTGA. The CDR3 contains 16 residues. V lost 3 bases and J lost 0; bases outside the gene matches: 4. CDR3 in DNA: TGTGCCAGCAGCTTGGAGGGAGGGCCGAACACCGGGGAGCTGTTTTTT. The encoded protein is CASSLEGGPNTGELFF.

This rearrangement joins TRBV18 to TRBJ1-4; no clear D gene. Trimming took off 2 bases at V and 8 bases at J, with 9 bases between the two ends. The CDR3 totals 13 residues. Germline CDR1 is KGHSH and CDR2 is LQKENI. CDR3 bases: TGTGCCAGCTCACCAATGGGAGACGAAAAACTGTTTTTT. The encoded protein is CASSPMGDEKLFF.

This clone was counted once. This chain connects TRBV6-1 to TRBJ2-1; a possible D gene is TRBD2 (6 bases). Germline lookup yields CDR1 MNHNS and CDR2 SASEGT. This CDR3 spans 14 amino acids. Trimming removed 6 bases from V and 5 bases from J, with 14 bases in between. CDR3 region: CASREGTANNEQFF. DNA for the CDR3: TGTGCCAGCAGGGAGGGGACCGCTAACAATGAGCAGTTCTTC.

The rearrangement joins TRBV11-1 to TRBJ2-5; D is perhaps TRBD2 (6 bases). This CDR3 is 14 amino acids long. Germline CDR1 SGHAT, CDR2 FQDESV (reference sequence). Deletions cut 3 bases from V and 3 bases from J, with 11 bases between. In DNA, the CDR3 is TGTGCCAGCAGCTTGTCGCCGGGGGAAGAGACCCAGTACTTC. Its translation is CASSLSPGEETQYF.

V is TRBV6-6 and J is TRBJ2-2; possible D gene TRBD2, 5 bases. Germline lookup yields CDR1 MNHNY and CDR2 SVGAGI (reference sequence). The length of the CDR3 is 14 residues. V lost 4 bases and J lost 3, with 9 bases in between. DNA of the CDR3: TGTGCCAGCAGTTTCCCCGGGGACACCGGGGAGCTGTTTTTT. Encoded protein: CASSFPGDTGELFF.

The CDR3 bases are TGTGCCAGTAGTATGTCGGGAGGCAATCAGCCCCAGCATTTT. The encoded protein is CASSMSGGNQPQHF. V is TRBV19 and J is TRBJ1-5; D uncertain. CDR3 length: 14 amino acids. Germline CDR1 is LNHDA and CDR2 is SQIVND (reference sequence). V was clipped by 3 bases and J by 2 bases, with 8 bases between them.

The CDR3 spells CASSPFYGGGATGELFF. The CDR3 region has the DNA TGTGCCAGCAGCCCCTTCTACGGTGGGGGAGCGACCGGGGAGCTGTTTTTT. V is TRBV4-2 and J is TRBJ2-2, with D tentatively TRBD1 or TRBD2 (5 bases each). In germline, CDR1 is LGHNA, CDR2 YNFKEQ. The CDR3 runs to 17 residues. V shed 4 bases and J shed 5 bases, with 20 bases lying between them.

Worth noting for this clone: This specimen includes other DNA sequences encoding the same CDR3. V and J are TRBV5-6 and TRBJ1-3; D call uncertain. CDR3 length equals 13 residues. Germline lookup yields CDR1 SGHDT and CDR2 YYEEEE. The germline V and J ends were trimmed by 1 base and 0 bases, with 2 bases remaining between them. The CDR3 DNA reads TGTGCCAGCAGCTTGTACTCTGGAAACACCATATATTTT. It translates to CASSLYSGNTIYF.

To note about this clone: The germline gene is not matched at one end of the junction; a read error may be the cause. The chain is built from TRBV11-2 and TRBJ2-7, with D maybe TRBD2 (6 bases). CDR3 size: 12 residues. CDR1 is SGHAT, CDR2 FQNNGV, per germline. The CDR3 here is CATSGQGYEQYF. In nucleotides, the CDR3 is TGTGCCACCAGCGGGCAGGGCTACGAGCAGTACTTC.

The chain joins TRBV7-9 to TRBJ2-7, with 11 positions matching TRBD1. The CDR3 is made up of 15 amino acids. After removal of 4 bases from V and 3 bases from J, the junction contained 5 bases not matched to a gene. Germline CDR1 reads SEHNR; CDR2 reads FQNEAQ (reference sequence). This CDR3 reads CASSSMDRGLYEQYF. The DNA of the CDR3 is TGTGCCAGCAGCTCCATGGACAGGGGGCTCTACGAGCAGTACTTC.

The chain combines TRBV6-1 with TRBJ2-3; 9 bases match TRBD2. This CDR3 region has 15 residues. The trim removed 7 bases at V and 2 bases at J, leaving 7 bases unmatched. The germline V gene encodes CDR1 MNHNS and CDR2 SASEGT. The CDR3 is CASNVVAGATDTQYF. CDR3 sequence (DNA): TGTGCCAGCAATGTGGTAGCGGGGGCCACAGATACGCAGTATTTT.

The chain uses TRBV15 and TRBJ2-2, with 10 positions matching TRBD1. Looked up from germline, CDR1 is LNHNV and CDR2 is YYDKDF (reference sequence). The CDR3 consists of 17 residues. After removal of 0 bases from V and 4 bases from J, the junction contained 5 bases not matched to a gene. The CDR3 sequence: CATSRDRGTGATGELFF. The CDR3 DNA follows: TGTGCCACCAGCAGAGATCGAGGGACAGGGGCCACCGGGGAGCTGTTTTTT.

The rearrangement joins TRBV2 to TRBJ1-5; a possible D gene is TRBD1 (5 bases). Trimming cost V 2 bases and J 3 bases, with 8 bases left between them. Germline V gene data show CDR1 as SNHLY and CDR2 as FYNNEI. This CDR3 is built from 14 residues. The DNA for the CDR3 is TGTGCCAGCAGTGAACAGGGTTTCAATCAGCCCCAGCATTTT. Translating gives CASSEQGFNQPQHF.